This record covers a single T cell receptor beta chain. The use of a sample-barcoded 5' primer and a J-beta primer mix characterized a second PCR of roughly 7 to 11 cycles. One entry per CDR3 protein, called by TCRdb with MiXCR from the 5' RACE reads. The sample yields about 1.8 million distinct CDR3 sequences, around 48% seen once. Germline values: CDR1 MNHNY, CDR2 SVGAGI (reference sequence). The CDR3 runs to 13 residues. Trimming removed 11 bases at V and 0 bases at J, with 11 bases between. This entry belongs to a study of blood T cells in healthy people across ages. The V call is TRBV6-6, the J call TRBJ1-5, with D perhaps TRBD1 (5 bases). The receptor was derived from a woman in her thirties or forties in good health. The sequenced material came from blood. The CDR3 nucleotides are TGTGCCTCCGGGACGGATAGCAATCAGCCCCAGCATTTT. Translation gives CASGTDSNQPQHF.